This is a list of T cell receptor beta chains from one sample in a study of regulatory T cells in long-lasting Graves disease. TCRdb processed the multiplex PCR reads anew with MiXCR; each CDR3 protein has one entry. The sample carries roughly 320,000 distinct CDR3 sequences, 16% recorded once. These data also featured in a second study, about T cells in Graves' hyperthyroidism and ophthalmopathy.

The sequenced sample was peripheral blood mononuclear cells (PBMCs), obtained at new diagnosis, from a patient treated with antithyroid drugs. The receptors shown here come from a man aged 35-49 years with Graves disease. Each CDR3 is given with its conserved first and last residue. D genes are given only for firm matches. Rows give clone size only sometimes, using once, few, many, or a class for an expanded clone.

CDR3 protein: CASSQVRDGNTIYF
CDR3 DNA: TGCGCCAGCAGCCAAGTTCGGGATGGAAACACCATATATTTT
clone size: many
J gene: TRBJ1-3
V gene: TRBV4-3
D gene: -

CDR3 protein: CAITIGTDRGQEQYF
CDR3 DNA: TGTGCCATAACAATCGGAACGGACAGGGGGCAAGAGCAGTACTTC
clone size: -
J gene: TRBJ2-7
V gene: TRBV12-3/TRBV12-4
D gene: TRBD1

CDR3 protein: CSARDPRSGSGNTIYF
CDR3 DNA: TGCAGTGCTAGAGATCCTAGAAGCGGCAGTGGAAACACCATATATTTT
clone size: many
J gene: TRBJ1-3
V gene: TRBV20-1
D gene: -

CDR3 protein: CASSPRGTVSYNSPLHF
CDR3 DNA: TGCGCCAGCAGCCCCCGGGGGACAGTCTCCTATAATTCACCCCTCCACTTT
clone size: -
J gene: TRBJ1-6
V gene: TRBV5-1
D gene: TRBD1

CDR3 protein: CATSRGKQGYEQYF
CDR3 DNA: TGTGCCACCAGCAGAGGTAAACAGGGCTACGAGCAGTACTTC
clone size: many
J gene: TRBJ2-7
V gene: TRBV15
D gene: -

CDR3 protein: CSAPTGGWYANEQFF
CDR3 DNA: TGCAGCGCCCCGACAGGGGGTTGGTATGCCAATGAGCAGTTCTTC
clone size: -
J gene: TRBJ2-1
V gene: TRBV29-1
D gene: TRBD1

CDR3 protein: CSANEEGPATEAFF
CDR3 DNA: TGCAGTGCGAATGAAGAGGGTCCGGCCACTGAAGCTTTCTTT
clone size: many
J gene: TRBJ1-1
V gene: TRBV20-1
D gene: -

CDR3 protein: CASSQEAGSSYNEQFF
CDR3 DNA: TGTGCCAGCAGCCAAGAAGCGGGGAGCTCCTACAATGAGCAGTTCTTC
clone size: many
J gene: TRBJ2-1
V gene: TRBV14
D gene: TRBD2

CDR3 protein: CSARVGWQGSGNTIYF
CDR3 DNA: TGCAGTGCTAGAGTTGGGTGGCAGGGCTCTGGAAACACCATATATTTT
clone size: few
J gene: TRBJ1-3
V gene: TRBV20-1
D gene: -

CDR3 protein: CASSIGLAGSYEQYF
CDR3 DNA: TGTGCCAGCAGCATTGGACTAGCGGGATCCTACGAGCAGTACTTC
clone size: -
J gene: TRBJ2-7
V gene: TRBV11-2
D gene: TRBD2

CDR3 protein: CASAGPYEQYF
CDR3 DNA: TGTGCCAGCGCCGGTCCCTACGAGCAGTACTTC
clone size: many
J gene: TRBJ2-7
V gene: TRBV28
D gene: -

CDR3 protein: CSVELAVSGLAYEQYF
CDR3 DNA: TGCAGCGTTGAACTCGCGGTGTCCGGCTTGGCCTACGAGCAGTACTTC
clone size: once
J gene: TRBJ2-7
V gene: TRBV29-1
D gene: -

CDR3 protein: CSVVPHDTEAFF
CDR3 DNA: TGCAGCGTTGTCCCTCATGACACTGAAGCTTTCTTT
clone size: -
J gene: TRBJ1-1
V gene: TRBV29-1
D gene: -

CDR3 protein: CASSRDRGNVGEQYF
CDR3 DNA: TGCGCCAGCAGCAGGGACAGGGGGAATGTGGGCGAGCAGTACTTC
clone size: many
J gene: TRBJ2-7
V gene: TRBV4-1
D gene: TRBD1

CDR3 protein: CASRGWLTGELFF
CDR3 DNA: TGTGCCAGCAGGGGGTGGTTGACCGGGGAGCTGTTTTTT
clone size: many
J gene: TRBJ2-2
V gene: TRBV12-3/TRBV12-4
D gene: -

CDR3 protein: CASKSRQGTDTQYF
CDR3 DNA: TGTGCCAGCAAATCTCGGCAGGGAACAGATACGCAGTATTTT
clone size: many
J gene: TRBJ2-3
V gene: TRBV2
D gene: -

CDR3 protein: CASSLPIITTDTQYF
CDR3 DNA: TGTGCCAGCAGCTTACCGATCATCACGACAGATACGCAGTATTTT
clone size: many
J gene: TRBJ2-3
V gene: TRBV7-2
D gene: -

CDR3 protein: CASSVLSIYSNQPQHF
CDR3 DNA: TGTGCCAGCAGTGTCCTGAGTATCTATAGCAATCAGCCCCAGCATTTT
clone size: -
J gene: TRBJ1-5
V gene: TRBV6-1
D gene: -

CDR3 protein: CAISAPDRVSETQYF
CDR3 DNA: TGTGCCATCAGTGCGCCAGACAGGGTCTCAGAGACCCAGTACTTC
clone size: -
J gene: TRBJ2-5
V gene: TRBV10-3
D gene: TRBD1

CDR3 protein: CASSFRQAYGYTF
CDR3 DNA: TGTGCCAGCAGTTTTCGGCAGGCCTATGGCTACACCTTC
clone size: many
J gene: TRBJ1-2
V gene: TRBV27
D gene: -

CDR3 protein: CASSLDFSQPQHF
CDR3 DNA: TGTGCCAGCAGCTTAGACTTTTCTCAGCCCCAGCATTTT
clone size: many
J gene: TRBJ1-5
V gene: TRBV7-2
D gene: -

CDR3 protein: CASSESGQFYEQYF
CDR3 DNA: TGTGCCAGCAGTGAATCGGGACAATTTTACGAGCAGTACTTC
clone size: many
J gene: TRBJ2-7
V gene: TRBV6-1
D gene: -

CDR3 protein: CASSSTQGNPSYEQYF
CDR3 DNA: TGCGCCAGCAGCTCCACCCAGGGCAACCCATCCTACGAGCAGTACTTC
clone size: many
J gene: TRBJ2-7
V gene: TRBV5-1
D gene: -

CDR3 protein: CASRRTGGGLLGYTF
CDR3 DNA: TGTGCCAGCAGGAGAACAGGGGGCGGGTTACTAGGCTACACCTTC
clone size: few
J gene: TRBJ1-2
V gene: TRBV28
D gene: TRBD1

CDR3 protein: CASRRTGGTTEAFF
CDR3 DNA: TGTGCCAGCAGACGGACAGGGGGTACCACTGAAGCTTTCTTT
clone size: many
J gene: TRBJ1-1
V gene: TRBV7-8
D gene: TRBD1

CDR3 protein: CAISEDSQQKPLHF
CDR3 DNA: TGTGCCATCAGTGAGGACAGTCAGCAAAAACCCCTCCACTTT
clone size: few
J gene: TRBJ1-6
V gene: TRBV10-3
D gene: -

CDR3 protein: CASGGTGGASPQHF
CDR3 DNA: TGTGCCAGTGGAGGGACAGGGGGCGCCTCGCCCCAGCATTTT
clone size: few
J gene: TRBJ1-5
V gene: TRBV19
D gene: TRBD1

CDR3 protein: CASSPRDRVFAGGYTF
CDR3 DNA: TGTGCCAGCAGCCCCCGGGACAGGGTGTTTGCAGGTGGCTACACCTTC
clone size: -
J gene: TRBJ1-2
V gene: TRBV7-2
D gene: TRBD1

CDR3 protein: CASSGVSSGAFDRGFEQYF
CDR3 DNA: TGTGCCAGCAGCGGCGTGAGTAGCGGGGCCTTTGACAGAGGTTTCGAGCAGTACTTC
clone size: -
J gene: TRBJ2-7
V gene: TRBV7-9
D gene: TRBD2

CDR3 protein: CASSRDRAKNTIYF
CDR3 DNA: TGTGCCAGCAGTCGGGACAGGGCCAAGAACACCATATATTTT
clone size: few
J gene: TRBJ1-3
V gene: TRBV2
D gene: TRBD1

CDR3 protein: CSAENARVLNTEAFF
CDR3 DNA: TGCAGCGCTGAAAATGCACGGGTCCTGAACACTGAAGCTTTCTTT
clone size: few
J gene: TRBJ1-1
V gene: TRBV29-1
D gene: -

CDR3 protein: CASSDSCPQMDTQYF
CDR3 DNA: TGTGCCAGCAGTGACTCGTGCCCCCAGATGGATACGCAGTATTTT
clone size: many
J gene: TRBJ2-3
V gene: TRBV6-2/TRBV6-3
D gene: -

CDR3 protein: CASSFYRGTDTQYF
CDR3 DNA: TGTGCCAGCAGCTTCTATAGGGGCACAGATACGCAGTATTTT
clone size: many
J gene: TRBJ2-3
V gene: TRBV11-2
D gene: -

CDR3 protein: CASSARQGTQYF
CDR3 DNA: TGTGCCAGCAGCGCACGACAGGGGACCCAGTACTTC
clone size: many
J gene: TRBJ2-5
V gene: TRBV9
D gene: TRBD1

CDR3 protein: CASIPVTTNYGYTF
CDR3 DNA: TGTGCCAGCATACCGGTTACTACTAACTATGGCTACACCTTC
clone size: many
J gene: TRBJ1-2
V gene: TRBV6-1
D gene: -

CDR3 protein: CAIGDRGSTDTQYF
CDR3 DNA: TGTGCCATCGGTGACAGGGGGAGCACAGATACGCAGTATTTT
clone size: many
J gene: TRBJ2-3
V gene: TRBV10-3
D gene: TRBD1

CDR3 protein: CASSFQTGRDTQYF
CDR3 DNA: TGCGCCAGCAGCTTCCAGACAGGGCGAGATACGCAGTATTTT
clone size: many
J gene: TRBJ2-3
V gene: TRBV5-1
D gene: TRBD1

CDR3 protein: CASSQERRGHDSGNTIYF
CDR3 DNA: TGCGCCAGCAGCCAAGAAAGGAGGGGACACGACTCTGGAAACACCATATATTTT
clone size: -
J gene: TRBJ1-3
V gene: TRBV4-3
D gene: -

CDR3 protein: CSATTPGRGGYSPLHF
CDR3 DNA: TGCAGTGCAACGACCCCCGGTAGGGGAGGGTATTCACCCCTCCACTTT
clone size: -
J gene: TRBJ1-6
V gene: TRBV20-1
D gene: -

CDR3 protein: CASSLEPNTEAFF
CDR3 DNA: TGTGCCAGCAGTCTAGAACCGAACACTGAAGCTTTCTTT
clone size: many
J gene: TRBJ1-1
V gene: TRBV2
D gene: -

CDR3 protein: CATSGLAGSSYNEQFF
CDR3 DNA: TGTGCCACCAGCGGACTAGCGGGGAGCTCCTACAATGAGCAGTTCTTC
clone size: many
J gene: TRBJ2-1
V gene: TRBV15
D gene: TRBD2

CDR3 protein: CASSLNPLDTGAIGYTF
CDR3 DNA: TGCGCCAGCAGCTTGAACCCCCTCGATACGGGGGCTATTGGCTACACCTTC
clone size: many
J gene: TRBJ1-2
V gene: TRBV5-1
D gene: -

CDR3 protein: CASSPRQGTNYGYTF
CDR3 DNA: TGTGCCAGCAGCCCGCGACAGGGAACAAACTATGGCTACACCTTC
clone size: -
J gene: TRBJ1-2
V gene: TRBV7-9
D gene: TRBD1

CDR3 protein: CASSSGARARYNEQFF
CDR3 DNA: TGTGCCAGCAGCTCGGGGGCCCGGGCCCGCTACAATGAGCAGTTCTTC
clone size: once
J gene: TRBJ2-1
V gene: TRBV5-5
D gene: -

CDR3 protein: CSARDNGGNQPQHF
CDR3 DNA: TGCAGTGCTAGAGATAACGGGGGCAATCAGCCCCAGCATTTT
clone size: -
J gene: TRBJ1-5
V gene: TRBV20-1
D gene: -

CDR3 protein: CASSYGDRLYNEQFF
CDR3 DNA: TGTGCCAGCAGTTACGGCGACAGGCTCTACAATGAGCAGTTCTTC
clone size: -
J gene: TRBJ2-1
V gene: TRBV6-5
D gene: -

CDR3 protein: CASSLVGGDYEQYF
CDR3 DNA: TGTGCCAGCAGTTTAGTGGGAGGGGACTACGAGCAGTACTTC
clone size: -
J gene: TRBJ2-7
V gene: TRBV28
D gene: TRBD2

CDR3 protein: CASSLGFVWTSGNTIYF
CDR3 DNA: TGTGCCAGCAGCTTAGGATTCGTTTGGACCTCTGGAAACACCATATATTTT
clone size: few
J gene: TRBJ1-3
V gene: TRBV7-9
D gene: -

CDR3 protein: CASSLKGQGRTDTQYF
CDR3 DNA: TGTGCCAGCAGCTTAAAGGGACAGGGCCGCACAGATACGCAGTATTTT
clone size: -
J gene: TRBJ2-3
V gene: TRBV7-3
D gene: TRBD1

CDR3 protein: CASPRGGGAGEQFF
CDR3 DNA: TGTGCCAGCCCCCGGGGCGGGGGGGCCGGTGAGCAGTTCTTC
clone size: -
J gene: TRBJ2-1
V gene: TRBV6-2/TRBV6-3
D gene: TRBD2

CDR3 protein: CASSHRRGAYNEQFF
CDR3 DNA: TGTGCCAGCAGCCATAGAAGGGGGGCCTACAATGAGCAGTTCTTC
clone size: few
J gene: TRBJ2-1
V gene: TRBV14
D gene: -

CDR3 protein: CASSFDYPKNIQYF
CDR3 DNA: TGTGCCAGCAGTTTCGACTATCCCAAAAACATTCAGTACTTC
clone size: once
J gene: TRBJ2-4
V gene: TRBV12-3/TRBV12-4
D gene: -

CDR3 protein: CACSLLGGQNYNEQFF
CDR3 DNA: TGTGCCTGCAGCTTACTGGGGGGCCAAAACTACAATGAGCAGTTCTTC
clone size: -
J gene: TRBJ2-1
V gene: TRBV7-2
D gene: -